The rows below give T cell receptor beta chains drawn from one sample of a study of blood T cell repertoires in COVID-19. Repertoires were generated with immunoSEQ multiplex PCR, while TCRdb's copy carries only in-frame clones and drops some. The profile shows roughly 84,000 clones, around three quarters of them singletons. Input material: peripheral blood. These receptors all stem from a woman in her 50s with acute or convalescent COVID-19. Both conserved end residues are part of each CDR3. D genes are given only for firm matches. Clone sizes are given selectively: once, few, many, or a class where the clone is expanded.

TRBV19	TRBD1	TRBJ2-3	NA	TGTGCCAGTAGTTCCACGAGAGGTCAGGGGGCGAGGGCAGATACGCAGTATTTT	CASSSTRGQGARADTQYF
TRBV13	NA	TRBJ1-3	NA	TGTGCCAGCAGCATCTTACAGAAAACCTCTGGAAACACCATATATTTT	CASSILQKTSGNTIYF
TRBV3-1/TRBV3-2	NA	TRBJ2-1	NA	TGTGCCAGCAGCCAAGATATAAACAAGCAGTTCTTC	CASSQDINKQFF
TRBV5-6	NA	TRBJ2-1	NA	TGTGCCAGCAGCCGAGAGTCTGGGGGGGCCTCCTACAATGAGCAGTTCTTC	CASSRESGGASYNEQFF
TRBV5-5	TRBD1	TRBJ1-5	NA	TGTGCCAGCAGCTTGAGCACAGGGGTTATCAATCAGCCCCAGCATTTT	CASSLSTGVINQPQHF
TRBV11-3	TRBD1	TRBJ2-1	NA	TGTGCCAGCAGCCCCCGGGACAGGGAAGGTAGCAATGAGCAGTTCTTC	CASSPRDREGSNEQFF
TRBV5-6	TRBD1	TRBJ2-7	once	TGTGCCAGCAGCAGCCTGGACAGGAGAGCCTACGAGCAGTACTTC	CASSSLDRRAYEQYF
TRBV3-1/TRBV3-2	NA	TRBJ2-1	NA	TGTGCCAGCAGCCAGTTTCGGGGAGGTGAGCAGTTCTTC	CASSQFRGGEQFF
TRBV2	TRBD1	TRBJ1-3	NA	TGTGCCAGCAGACAGGGGGCTGCTGGAAACACCATATATTTT	CASRQGAAGNTIYF
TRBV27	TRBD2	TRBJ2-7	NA	TGTGCCAGCAGTTTGGTGAGCGGGGGTCTATCCTACGAGCAGTACTTC	CASSLVSGGLSYEQYF
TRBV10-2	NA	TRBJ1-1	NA	TGCGCCAGCCTGGGGACTACCGACACTGAAGCTTTCTTT	CASLGTTDTEAFF
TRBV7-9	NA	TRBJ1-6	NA	TGTGCCAGCAGCGAGACCAGGGATGGGTCACCCCTCCACTTT	CASSETRDGSPLHF
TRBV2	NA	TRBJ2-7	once	TGTGCCAGCGCGGGGGCCGAGCAGTACTTC	CASAGAEQYF
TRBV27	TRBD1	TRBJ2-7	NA	TGTGCCAGCAGGGACAGGGTAGGTCTCGAGCAGTACTTC	CASRDRVGLEQYF
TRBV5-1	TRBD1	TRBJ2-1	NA	TGCGCCAGCAGCGCCAACAGGGGGGAGGATGAGCAGTTCTTC	CASSANRGEDEQFF
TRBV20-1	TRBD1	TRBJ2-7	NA	TGCAGTGCTAGTCTCGGGACAGGGGCCTACGAGCAGTACTTC	CSASLGTGAYEQYF
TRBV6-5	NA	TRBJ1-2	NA	TGTGCCAGCAGGGACTTCGACTATGGCTACACCTTC	CASRDFDYGYTF
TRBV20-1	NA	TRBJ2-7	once	TGCAGTGCACTACAGGGAAACGAGCAGTACTTC	CSALQGNEQYF
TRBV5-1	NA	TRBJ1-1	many	TGCGCCAGCAGCACCAGGGATTCCCCAAACACTGAAGCTTTCTTT	CASSTRDSPNTEAFF
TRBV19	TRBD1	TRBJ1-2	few	TGTGCCAGTAGTTCCTACAGGGGGGGGAACTATGGCTACACCTTC	CASSSYRGGNYGYTF
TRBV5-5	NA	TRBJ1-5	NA	TGTGCCAGCAGCTTGGTGGGGGGAGAACAGCCCCAGCATTTT	CASSLVGGEQPQHF
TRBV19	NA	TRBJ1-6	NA	TGTGCCAGTAGTTTGACAGCCTATAATTCACCCCTCCACTTT	CASSLTAYNSPLHF
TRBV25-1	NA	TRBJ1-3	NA	TGTGCCAGCAGTGGTACAGCTCGGATGTCTGGAAACACCATATATTTT	CASSGTARMSGNTIYF
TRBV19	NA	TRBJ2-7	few	TGTGCCAGTAGTACCCAAGCCGGGACTTCCGAGCAGTACTTC	CASSTQAGTSEQYF
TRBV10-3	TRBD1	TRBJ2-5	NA	TGTGCCATCAGTCCCGGGACAGGGGGCGGGGCCCAGTACTTC	CAISPGTGGGAQYF
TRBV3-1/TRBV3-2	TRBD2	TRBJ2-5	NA	TGTGCCAGCAGCCTGGGGGGGTCAGGGGAGACCCAGTACTTC	CASSLGGSGETQYF
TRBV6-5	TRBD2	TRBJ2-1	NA	TGTGCCAGCAGATTAGCGGGGGACTTCTACAATGAGCAGTTCTTC	CASRLAGDFYNEQFF
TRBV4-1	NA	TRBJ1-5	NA	TGCGCCAGCAGCTCTGACTCAGAACAGCCCCAGCATTTT	CASSSDSEQPQHF
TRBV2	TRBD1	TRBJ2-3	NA	TGTGCCAGCAGAACCGACAGGGGGCGGACAGATACGCAGTATTTT	CASRTDRGRTDTQYF
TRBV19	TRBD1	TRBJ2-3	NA	TGTGCCAGTAGTTTCCCGGGACAGGGAAAGGATTGGGCGCAGTATTTT	CASSFPGQGKDWAQYF
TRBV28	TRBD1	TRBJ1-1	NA	TGTGCCAGCAGTTTCATGGGACAGGGACCCACTGAAGCTTTCTTT	CASSFMGQGPTEAFF
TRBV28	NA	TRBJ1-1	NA	TGTGCCAGCGGGCGGGTCGGTGAAGCTTTCTTT	CASGRVGEAFF
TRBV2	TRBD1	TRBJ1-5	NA	TGTGCCAGCATCCGGGACAGGGGGCCTCGACAGCCCCAGCATTTT	CASIRDRGPRQPQHF
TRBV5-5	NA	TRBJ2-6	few	TGTGCCAGCAGCCCACAGCCCAGCGGGGCCAACGTCCTGACTTTC	CASSPQPSGANVLTF
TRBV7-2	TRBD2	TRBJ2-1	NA	TGTGCCAGCAGCTCCGCGGGGGGCTATTACAATGAGCAGTTCTTC	CASSSAGGYYNEQFF
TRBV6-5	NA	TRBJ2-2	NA	TGTGCCAGCTCTCGACTGGGCACCGGGGAGCTGTTTTTT	CASSRLGTGELFF
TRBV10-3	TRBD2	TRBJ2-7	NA	TGTGCCATCAGCGGGGGGTCCAGCTCCTACGAGCAGTACTTC	CAISGGSSSYEQYF
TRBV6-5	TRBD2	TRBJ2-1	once	TGTGCCAGCAGTTACGAACTAGCGGGGTACAATGAGCAGTTCTTC	CASSYELAGYNEQFF
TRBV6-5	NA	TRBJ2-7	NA	TGTGCCAGCAGTTACACAGGCGAGCAGTACTTC	CASSYTGEQYF
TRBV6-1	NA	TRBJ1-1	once	TGTGCCAGCAGTGAGCGGATAACATTAGGGAACACTGAAGCTTTCTTT	CASSERITLGNTEAFF
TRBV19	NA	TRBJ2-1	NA	TGTGCCAGTAGTTTCAGGGGGGACGAGCAGTTCTTC	CASSFRGDEQFF
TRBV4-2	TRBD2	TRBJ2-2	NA	TGTGCCAGCAGCCGCCGACTAGCGGGGGGGCCTGACACCGGGGAGCTGTTTTTT	CASSRRLAGGPDTGELFF
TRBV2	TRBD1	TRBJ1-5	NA	TGTGCCAGCAGACTACAGGGGCTGGGCAATCAGCCCCAGCATTTT	CASRLQGLGNQPQHF
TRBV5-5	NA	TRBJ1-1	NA	TGTGCCAGCAGCTTTGAGGGTCTGAACACTGAAGCTTTCTTT	CASSFEGLNTEAFF
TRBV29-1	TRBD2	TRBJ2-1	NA	TGCAGCGTTGAAGATAGAGCGGGGGGTCGCAATGAGCAGTTCTTC	CSVEDRAGGRNEQFF
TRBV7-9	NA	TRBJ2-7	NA	TGTGCCAGCAGCTCAGGGACTTTTAACGAGCAGTACTTC	CASSSGTFNEQYF
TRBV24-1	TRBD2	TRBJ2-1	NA	TGTGCCACCAGTCGAGGACTAGCGGGGGAGCTGTCCAATGAGCAGTTCTTC	CATSRGLAGELSNEQFF
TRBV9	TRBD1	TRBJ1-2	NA	TGTGCCAGCAGCCCGGAGGGGGGACAGGGGAACTATGGCTACACCTTC	CASSPEGGQGNYGYTF
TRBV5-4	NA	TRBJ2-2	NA	TGTGCCAGCAGCTTGGAAGCGACGAAGAACACCGGGGAGCTGTTTTTT	CASSLEATKNTGELFF
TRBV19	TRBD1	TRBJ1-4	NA	TGTGCCAGTAGTCAACTCTCGGACAGGCGGGAAAAACTGTTTTTT	CASSQLSDRREKLFF
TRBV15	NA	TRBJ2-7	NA	TGTGCCACCAGCAGAGATCGGTACGGGGGGCGCTACGAGCAGTACTTC	CATSRDRYGGRYEQYF
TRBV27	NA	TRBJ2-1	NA	TGTGCCAGCAGCCCGTCGAATGAGCAGTTCTTC	CASSPSNEQFF
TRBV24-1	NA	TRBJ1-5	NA	TGTGCCACCAGTGATGGACAGTATAGCAATCAGCCCCAGCATTTT	CATSDGQYSNQPQHF
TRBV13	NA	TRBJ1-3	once	TGTGCCAGCAGCTTAGACCGGTTAAACACCATATATTTT	CASSLDRLNTIYF
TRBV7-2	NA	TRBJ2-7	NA	TGTGCCAGCAGCCCCGGGATGTCTTACTACGAGCAGTACTTC	CASSPGMSYYEQYF